This T cell receptor beta chain was sequenced during a study of T cell repertoires in cytomegalovirus infection. Looking at the study overall: Recently identified HLA-C-restricted CMV epitopes were used, and well-studied HLA-B-restricted CMV epitopes were used as well. Evidence of both CMV infection and a matching HLA type came from public TCR beta signatures.

Study-wide points: Dominating the ex vivo response were TCR beta clonotypes that were CMV-specific and HLA-C-restricted.

Using its own MiXCR run on the reads, TCRdb lists one record per CDR3 protein. The profile shows hundreds of thousands of distinct CDR3 sequences, approximately 33% of them singletons. J was trimmed by 4 bases and V by 6 bases; bases with no gene match: 18. The length of the CDR3 is 18 residues. Germline CDR1 is SGHTA and CDR2 is FQGNSA. About this clonotype: Its antigen is undetermined.

The genes are TRBV7-2 and TRBJ2-1, with 7 bases identical to TRBD2. Sequenced material: cultured PBMCs, taken from culture after CMV antigen stimulation. This receptor was obtained from a human donor in good health (CMV status not recorded). Some clones in this sample may be carry-over from other donors' samples. The CDR3 sequence is CASSSWDIREVAYNEQFF. In DNA, the CDR3 is TGTGCCAGCAGTTCCTGGGATATACGGGAGGTCGCGTACAATGAGCAGTTCTTC.